What follows are 19 T cell receptor beta chains derived from one specimen sequenced in a study of blood T cells in healthy people across ages. Alongside a J-beta primer mix, a sample-barcoded 5' primer served in a second PCR lasting about 7 to 11 cycles. Using its own MiXCR run on the 5' RACE reads, TCRdb lists one record per CDR3 protein. The table records around 870,000 distinct CDR3 sequences, roughly 26% of them present only once. The sample taken for sequencing was blood. The receptor source for this set is a woman of 80 years or more in good health.

A note on this clonotype: A much larger clone differs by one base, so this may be a read error. V and J are TRBV20-1 and TRBJ1-2; D unresolved. The CDR3 totals 14 residues. The germline V gene has CDR1 DFQATT and CDR2 SNEGSKA (reference sequence). The CDR3 is CSAKPASTHYDYTF. The CDR3 nucleotides read TGCAGTGCCAAACCGGCCTCTACCCACTATGACTACACCTTC.

This clonotype has ten or more counts. The chain couples TRBV7-6 to TRBJ2-1; D gene ambiguous. The CDR3 totals 13 residues. Deletions cut 5 bases from V and 6 bases from J, with 11 bases between. In germline, CDR1 is SGHVS, CDR2 FNYEAQ. CDR3 sequence (DNA): TGTGCCAGCAGCCCACAGCTAGTCAATGAGCAGTTCTTC. It is translated as CASSPQLVNEQFF. The complete variable domain, with remaining parts taken from reference TRBV7-6 and TRBJ2-1, reads GAGVSQSPRYKVTKRGQDVALRCDPISGHVSLYWYRQALGQGPEFLTYFNYEAQQDKSGLPNDRFSAERPEGSISTLTIQRTEQRDSAMYRCASSPQLVNEQFFGPGTRLTVL.

This clonotype has a handful of counts. This CDR3 reads CASSLSVSTGANVLTF. In nucleotides, the CDR3 is TGTGCCAGCAGTTTGAGTGTCTCAACTGGGGCCAACGTCCTGACTTTC. The gene calls are TRBV27 and TRBJ2-6; D ambiguous. V was shortened by 3 bases and J by 2 bases, with 11 bases between the two germline ends. In germline, CDR1 is MNHEY, CDR2 SMNVEV (reference sequence). The CDR3 has 16 amino acids.

This clonotype was seen at least ten times. The chain recombines TRBV18 with TRBJ2-7; 7 bases match TRBD2. Germline V gene lookup returns CDR1 KGHSH and CDR2 LQKENI. V lost 3 bases, J lost 5 bases, and 10 bases stayed unmatched. The CDR3 contains 15 residues. CDR3 DNA: TGTGCCAGCTCACCGCTAGACGGGGGGAGAGACGAGCAGTACTTC. Its protein is CASSPLDGGRDEQYF.

Details on this clonotype: The junction departs from germline at one end; a sequencing error may be responsible. This chain uses TRBV30 with TRBJ2-7; D remains ambiguous. TRBJ2-5 explains the end of the DNA better; the J call may be wrong. This CDR3 has 12 residues. The germline V gene has CDR1 GTSNPN and CDR2 SVGIG (reference sequence). The CDR3 spells CAWSVTQGTQYF. The CDR3 DNA sequence: TGTGCCTGGAGTGTAACCCAAGGGACCCAGTACTTC.

CDR3 region: CASSIKGEGTEAFF. Here the CDR3 DNA reads TGTGCCAGTAGTATAAAGGGAGAAGGAACTGAAGCTTTCTTT. The rearrangement joins TRBV19 to TRBJ1-1, with unresolved D. The V end lost 2 bases, the J end lost 5 bases, and 12 bases lay between the germline ends. This CDR3 is built from 14 residues. Germline V gives CDR1 LNHDA, CDR2 SQIVND (reference sequence).

This chain joins TRBV25-1 and TRBJ2-2; D not resolved. Looked up from germline, CDR1 is MGHDK and CDR2 is SYGVNS. V was trimmed by 1 base and J by 2 bases, leaving 11 bases between them. This CDR3 is built from 16 residues. CDR3 bases: TGTGCCAGCAGTGAATCGGAAGGGATTAACACCGGGGAGCTGTTTTTT. The encoded protein is CASSESEGINTGELFF.

This clonotype has a count of ten or more. The chain links TRBV4-2 to TRBJ2-4; unclear D gene. Looked up from germline, CDR1 is LGHNA and CDR2 is YNFKEQ. The V end was cut by 1 base, the J end by 0 bases, with 7 bases between. This CDR3 spans 15 amino acids. This chain's CDR3 is CASSQVALAKNIQYF. In DNA form, the CDR3 reads TGTGCCAGCAGCCAAGTGGCTTTAGCCAAAAACATTCAGTACTTC.

The chain is built from TRBV6-2 or TRBV6-3 and TRBJ1-1, with D possibly being TRBD1 (5 bases). Deletions cut 0 bases from V and 11 bases from J, with 13 bases between. Germline values: CDR1 MNHEY, CDR2 SVGEGT. This CDR3 region has 13 residues. The CDR3 here is CASSYSTRGEAFF. Written as DNA, the CDR3 is TGTGCCAGCAGTTACTCGACGAGGGGAGAGGCTTTCTTT.

This clonotype turned up a few times. The chain employs TRBV18 and TRBJ2-5; TRBD2 matches at 13 bases. The CDR3 is 16 amino acids. Germline V gives CDR1 KGHSH, CDR2 LQKENI. Germline trimming cut 6 bases from V and 1 base from J; bases unmatched to any gene: 5. CDR3: CASSPWTSGGQETQYF. DNA of the CDR3: TGTGCCAGCTCCCCATGGACTAGCGGGGGCCAAGAGACCCAGTACTTC.

To note about this clonotype: A read error is the likely source, as a far larger clone sits one nucleotide away. The conserved final phenylalanine or tryptophan is absent from the CDR3, which likely points to a read error. The chain employs TRBV12-3 or TRBV12-4 and TRBJ1-1; D is uncertain. This CDR3 contains 13 residues. Trimming pared 2 bases from V and 1 base from J, leaving 5 bases between. The CDR3 coding sequence is TGTGCCAGCAGTTTAACCAGGAACACTGAAGCTTTCTTG. It codes for CASSLTRNTEAFL.

Of note for this clonotype: Being one base from a much bigger clone, this may be a read error. The chain is built from TRBV3-1 and TRBJ2-5; D unclear. Trimming took 1 base from V and 12 from J, leaving 9 bases between them. Per the germline V gene, CDR1 is LGHDT and CDR2 is YNNKEL (reference sequence). The CDR3 contains 11 residues. The CDR3 nucleotides read TGTGCCAGCAGCCAAGGTTCCCCGGAGTACTTC. This encodes CASSQGSPEYF.

The J gene is TRBJ2-2, the V gene TRBV6-2 or TRBV6-3, with D perhaps matching TRBD1 (6 bases). Per germline, CDR1 MNHEY and CDR2 SVGEGT. V gave up 0 bases and J gave up 5 bases, with 19 bases separating them. The CDR3 extends over 18 amino acids. The CDR3 protein is CASSYSILRTVATGELFF. CDR3 bases: TGTGCCAGCAGTTACTCGATTTTAAGGACAGTAGCTACCGGGGAGCTGTTTTTT.

This chain connects TRBV5-1 to TRBJ2-1; D might be TRBD2 (5 bases). Germline V gives CDR1 SGHRS, CDR2 YFSETQ. The CDR3 runs 14 residues. Trimming took off 6 bases at V and 6 bases at J, with 16 bases between the two ends. The chain's CDR3 is CASMFNGGGNEQFF. For the CDR3, the DNA is TGCGCCAGCATGTTTAACGGCGGAGGCAATGAGCAGTTCTTC.

This clonotype was counted ten times or more. V and J are TRBV6-1 and TRBJ2-7; D possibly matches TRBD1 or TRBD2 (5 bases each). The CDR3 covers 14 residues. The germline V gene has CDR1 MNHNS and CDR2 SASEGT. With 7 bases removed from V and 0 bases from J, the gap between germline ends came to 13 bases. The CDR3 loop reads CASNSGRNSYEQYF. CDR3 nucleotide sequence: TGTGCCAGCAATTCGGGACGCAACTCCTACGAGCAGTACTTC.

V and J are TRBV7-3 and TRBJ1-2; no clear D. CDR1 SGHTA and CDR2 FQGTGA come from the germline V gene. The CDR3 length is 14 residues. V gave up 2 bases and J gave up 8 bases, with 15 bases separating them. The CDR3 loop is CASSLGSGKEGYTF. The CDR3 nucleotides read TGTGCCAGCAGCTTAGGGTCCGGGAAAGAAGGCTACACCTTC.

For this clonotype: Germline is not matched at one junction end, which may reflect a read error. The chain is built from TRBV19 and TRBJ1-1, with D maybe TRBD1 (5 bases). The CDR3 has 15 amino acids. Per the germline V gene, CDR1 is LNHDA and CDR2 is SQIVND (reference sequence). The CDR3 DNA is TGTGCCCGTAGCCACGCAGACAGTATGAACACTAAAGCTTTCTTT. Its protein is CARSHADSMNTKAFF.

This clonotype has only a few counts. The rearrangement joins TRBV20-1 to TRBJ2-7; 8 positions match TRBD2. CDR1 and CDR2 from the germline V gene are DFQATT and SNEGSKA (reference sequence). The CDR3 extends over 14 amino acids. With V trimmed by 4 bases and J by 4 bases, 9 bases remained unmatched. The CDR3 here is CSAKRGPSGYEQYF. As DNA, the CDR3 is TGCAGTGCTAAGAGGGGCCCTAGCGGGTACGAGCAGTACTTC.

This clonotype was observed a handful of times. The chain joins TRBV5-1 to TRBJ2-2; TRBD1 matches at 7 bases. From germline, CDR1 is SGHRS and CDR2 YFSETQ. Unmatched junction bases numbered 4, after V lost 4 bases and J lost 1 base. The CDR3 extends over 15 amino acids. The CDR3 sequence is CASSPGQRNTGELFF. Written as DNA, the CDR3 is TGCGCCAGCAGCCCGGGACAGCGGAACACCGGGGAGCTGTTTTTT.